This T cell receptor (beta chain) comes out of a study of radiotherapy plus CTLA-4 blockade in lung cancer. On the study more broadly: Objective responses were documented in under 20% of patients, with disease control in 25% to 35%.

CDR1 and CDR2 from the germline V gene are SGHRS and YFSETQ. The CDR3 spans 14 residues. Trimming pared 7 bases from V and 2 bases from J, leaving 15 bases between. The method was immunoSEQ multiplex PCR; TCRdb's version includes in-frame clones alone and lacks a portion of them. The top ten hold nearly 5% of the sample, which has 75,000 to 100,000 clones, around nine tenths seen once. Study-wide findings and caveats: Per reports, early blood T cell clone dynamics, plus interferon-beta, forecast response most strongly. Expansion of tumor-derived TCR clones was observed in blood after radiotherapy plus ipilimumab.

Comments on this clone: Its antigen is not identified.

Focal radiation was given together with CTLA-4 blockade (ipilimumab) to patients with chemo-refractory metastatic non-small-cell lung cancer. Sequences were derived from peripheral blood, sampled from a patient treated with radiotherapy plus ipilimumab. The chain recombines TRBV5-1 with TRBJ1-1, with D uncertain. The clonotype comes from a human donor with non-small cell lung cancer that progressed on radiotherapy plus ipilimumab. This CDR3 is CASYRDSQNTEAFF. DNA of the CDR3: TGCGCCAGCTATCGGGATTCACAAAACACTGAAGCTTTCTTT.